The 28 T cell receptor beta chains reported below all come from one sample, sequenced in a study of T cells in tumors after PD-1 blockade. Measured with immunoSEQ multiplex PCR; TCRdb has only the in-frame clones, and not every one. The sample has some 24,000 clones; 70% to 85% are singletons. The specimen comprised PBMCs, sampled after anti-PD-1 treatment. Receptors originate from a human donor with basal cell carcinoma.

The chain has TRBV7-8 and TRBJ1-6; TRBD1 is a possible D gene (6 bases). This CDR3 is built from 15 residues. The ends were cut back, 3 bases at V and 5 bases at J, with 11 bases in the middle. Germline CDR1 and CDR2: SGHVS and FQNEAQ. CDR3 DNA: TGTGCCAGCAGCTTCCTACAGGGAAATAATTCACCCCTCCACTTT. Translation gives CASSFLQGNNSPLHF.

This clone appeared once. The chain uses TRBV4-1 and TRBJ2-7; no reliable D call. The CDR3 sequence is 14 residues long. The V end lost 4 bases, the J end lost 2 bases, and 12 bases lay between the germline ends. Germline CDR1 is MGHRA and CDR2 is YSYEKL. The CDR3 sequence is CASSLKTPTYEQYF. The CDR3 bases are TGCGCCAGCAGCCTTAAGACCCCCACCTACGAGCAGTACTTC.

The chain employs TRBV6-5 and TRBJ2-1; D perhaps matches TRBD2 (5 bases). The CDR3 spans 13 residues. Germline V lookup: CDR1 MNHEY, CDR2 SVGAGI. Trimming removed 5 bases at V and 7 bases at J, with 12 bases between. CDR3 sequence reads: CASSLERENEQFF. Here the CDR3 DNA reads TGTGCCAGCAGTCTTGAAAGGGAGAATGAGCAGTTCTTC.

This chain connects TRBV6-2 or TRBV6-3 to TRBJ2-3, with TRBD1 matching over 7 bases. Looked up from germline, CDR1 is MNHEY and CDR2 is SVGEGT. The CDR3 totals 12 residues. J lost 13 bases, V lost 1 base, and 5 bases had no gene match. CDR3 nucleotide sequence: TGTGCCAGCAGTTACTTTGCAGGGACAGAGTATTTT. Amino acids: CASSYFAGTEYF.

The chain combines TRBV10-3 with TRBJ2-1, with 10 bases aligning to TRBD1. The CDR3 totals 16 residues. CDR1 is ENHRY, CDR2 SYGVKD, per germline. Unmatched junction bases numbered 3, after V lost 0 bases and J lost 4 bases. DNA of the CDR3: TGTGCCATCAGTGAGTCGGGGACAGGGGTGTACAATGAGCAGTTCTTC. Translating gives CAISESGTGVYNEQFF.

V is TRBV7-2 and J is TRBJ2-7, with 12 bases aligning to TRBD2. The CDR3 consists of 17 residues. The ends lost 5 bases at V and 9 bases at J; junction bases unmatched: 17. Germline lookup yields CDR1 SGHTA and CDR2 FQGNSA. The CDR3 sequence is CASSQWATASGGARQYF. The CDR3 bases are TGTGCCAGCAGCCAATGGGCCACGGCTAGCGGGGGGGCGAGGCAGTACTTC.

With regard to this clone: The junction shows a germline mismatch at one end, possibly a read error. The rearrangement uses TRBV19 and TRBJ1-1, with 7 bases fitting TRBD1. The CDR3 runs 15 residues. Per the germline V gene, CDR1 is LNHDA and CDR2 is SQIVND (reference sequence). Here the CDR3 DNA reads TGTGCCAATAGTATCGGACAGGATCTGAACACTGAAGCTTTCTTT. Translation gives CANSIGQDLNTEAFF.

CDR3 DNA sequence: TGTGCCAGCAGCTTTGGACAGAGAGAGACCCAGTACTTC. The encoded protein is CASSFGQRETQYF. The chain recombines TRBV5-5 with TRBJ2-5, with D possibly being TRBD1 (6 bases). This CDR3 spans 13 amino acids. Looked up from germline, CDR1 is SGHKS and CDR2 is YYEKEE (reference sequence). V lost 2 bases and J lost 4, with 9 bases in between.

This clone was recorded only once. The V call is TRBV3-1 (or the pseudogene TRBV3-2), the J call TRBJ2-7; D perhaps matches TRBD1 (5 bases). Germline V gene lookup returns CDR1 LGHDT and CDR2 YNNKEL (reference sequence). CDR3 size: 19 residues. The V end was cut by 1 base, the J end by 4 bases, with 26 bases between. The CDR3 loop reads CASSQGRIGHKGFGYEQYF. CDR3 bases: TGTGCCAGCAGCCAAGGGCGGATCGGACACAAAGGCTTCGGGTACGAGCAGTACTTC.

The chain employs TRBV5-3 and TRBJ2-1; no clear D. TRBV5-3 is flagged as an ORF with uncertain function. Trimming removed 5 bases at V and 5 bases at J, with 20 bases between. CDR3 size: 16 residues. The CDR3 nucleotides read TGTGCCAGAAGACCCCGTTGTTTGAGACGGGACAATGAGCAGTTCTTC. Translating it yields CARRPRCLRRDNEQFF.

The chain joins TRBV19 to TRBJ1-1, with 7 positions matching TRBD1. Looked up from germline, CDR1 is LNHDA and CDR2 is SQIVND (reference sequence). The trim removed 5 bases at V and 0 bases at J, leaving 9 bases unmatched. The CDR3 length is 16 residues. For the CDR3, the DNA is TGTGCCAGTAGTGCAAAGACAGGGAGCCTGAACACTGAAGCTTTCTTT. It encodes CASSAKTGSLNTEAFF.

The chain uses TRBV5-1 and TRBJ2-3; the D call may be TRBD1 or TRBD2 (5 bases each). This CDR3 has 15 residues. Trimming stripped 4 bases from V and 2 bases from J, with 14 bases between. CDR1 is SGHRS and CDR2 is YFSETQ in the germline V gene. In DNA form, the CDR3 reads TGCGCCAGCAGCATCCGGGACCCCCTCACAGATACGCAGTATTTT. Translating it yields CASSIRDPLTDTQYF.

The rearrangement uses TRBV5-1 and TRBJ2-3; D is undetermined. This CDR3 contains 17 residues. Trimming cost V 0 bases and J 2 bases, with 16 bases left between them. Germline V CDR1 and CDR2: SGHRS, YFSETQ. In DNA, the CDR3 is TGCGCCAGCAGCTTGGCCGCAGGAAACCGTCTCACAGATACGCAGTATTTT. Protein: CASSLAAGNRLTDTQYF.

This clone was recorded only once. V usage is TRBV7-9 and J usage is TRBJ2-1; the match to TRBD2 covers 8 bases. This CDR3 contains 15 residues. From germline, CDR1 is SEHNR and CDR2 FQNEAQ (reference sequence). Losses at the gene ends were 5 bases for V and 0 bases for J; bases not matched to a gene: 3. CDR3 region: CASSRGGYSYNEQFF. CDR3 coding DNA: TGTGCCAGCAGCCGCGGGGGGTACTCCTACAATGAGCAGTTCTTC.

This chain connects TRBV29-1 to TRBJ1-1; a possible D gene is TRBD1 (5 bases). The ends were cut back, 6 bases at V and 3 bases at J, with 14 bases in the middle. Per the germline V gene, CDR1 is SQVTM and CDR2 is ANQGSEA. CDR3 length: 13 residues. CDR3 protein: CSVPRAGYTEAFF. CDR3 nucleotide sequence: TGCAGCGTCCCCAGGGCTGGGTACACTGAAGCTTTCTTT.

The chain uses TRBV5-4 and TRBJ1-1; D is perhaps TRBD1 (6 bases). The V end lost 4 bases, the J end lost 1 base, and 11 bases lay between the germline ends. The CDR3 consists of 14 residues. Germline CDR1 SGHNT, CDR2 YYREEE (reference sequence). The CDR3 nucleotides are TGTGCCAGCAGCCGGGAGGGGGGGAACACTGAAGCTTTCTTT. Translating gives CASSREGGNTEAFF.

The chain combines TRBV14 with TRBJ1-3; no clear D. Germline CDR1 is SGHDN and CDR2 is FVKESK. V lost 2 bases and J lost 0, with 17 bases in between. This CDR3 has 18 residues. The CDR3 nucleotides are TGTGCCAGCAGCCAACAATCGGACCGGGCTAGCTCTGGAAACACCATATATTTT. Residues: CASSQQSDRASSGNTIYF.

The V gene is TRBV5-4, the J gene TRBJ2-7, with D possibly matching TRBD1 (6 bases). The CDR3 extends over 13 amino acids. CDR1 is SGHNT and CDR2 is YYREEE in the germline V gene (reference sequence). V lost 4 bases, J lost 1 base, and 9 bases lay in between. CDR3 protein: CASSEDRSYEQYF. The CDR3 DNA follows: TGTGCCAGCAGCGAGGACAGATCCTACGAGCAGTACTTC.

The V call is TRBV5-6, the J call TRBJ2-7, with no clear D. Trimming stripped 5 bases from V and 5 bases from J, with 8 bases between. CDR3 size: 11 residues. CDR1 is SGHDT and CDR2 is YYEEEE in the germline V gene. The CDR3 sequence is CASSYTDEQYF. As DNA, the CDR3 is TGTGCCAGCAGTTATACAGACGAGCAGTACTTC. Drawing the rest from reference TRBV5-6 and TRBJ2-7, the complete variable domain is DAGVTQSPTHLIKTRGQQVTLRCSPKSGHDTVSWYQQALGQGPQFIFQYYEEEERQRGNFPDRFSGHQFPNYSSELNVNALLLGDSALYLCASSYTDEQYFGPGTRLTVT.

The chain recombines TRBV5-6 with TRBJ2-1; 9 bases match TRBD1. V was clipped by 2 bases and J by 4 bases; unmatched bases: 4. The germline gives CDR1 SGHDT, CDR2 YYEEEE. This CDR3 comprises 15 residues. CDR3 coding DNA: TGTGCCAGCAGCTTTCCGGGACAGGGTTACAATGAGCAGTTCTTC. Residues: CASSFPGQGYNEQFF. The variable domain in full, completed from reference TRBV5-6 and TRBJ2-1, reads DAGVTQSPTHLIKTRGQQVTLRCSPKSGHDTVSWYQQALGQGPQFIFQYYEEEERQRGNFPDRFSGHQFPNYSSELNVNALLLGDSALYLCASSFPGQGYNEQFFGPGTRLTVL.

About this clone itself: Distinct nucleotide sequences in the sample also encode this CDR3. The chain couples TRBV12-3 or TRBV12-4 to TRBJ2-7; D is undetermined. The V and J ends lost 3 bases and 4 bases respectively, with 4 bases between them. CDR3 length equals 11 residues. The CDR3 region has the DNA TGTGCCAGCAGTTTGGGGTACGAGCAGTACTTC. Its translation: CASSLGYEQYF.

The CDR3 region is CASSLGRATDTQYF. CDR3 in DNA: TGCGCCAGCAGCTTGGGGCGGGCCACAGATACGCAGTATTTT. V is TRBV5-1 and J is TRBJ2-3; perhaps TRBD2 as D (5 bases). This CDR3 has 14 amino acids. V shed 0 bases and J shed 2 bases, with 7 bases lying between them. Germline CDR1 reads SGHRS; CDR2 reads YFSETQ.

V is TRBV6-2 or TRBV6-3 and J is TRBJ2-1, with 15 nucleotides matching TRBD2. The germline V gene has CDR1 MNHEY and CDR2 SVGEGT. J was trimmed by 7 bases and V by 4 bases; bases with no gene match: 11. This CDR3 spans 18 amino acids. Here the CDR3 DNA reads TGTGCCAGCAGTTCCGGGACTAGCGGGGGGCTACTCCGAAATGAGCAGTTCTTC. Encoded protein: CASSSGTSGGLLRNEQFF.

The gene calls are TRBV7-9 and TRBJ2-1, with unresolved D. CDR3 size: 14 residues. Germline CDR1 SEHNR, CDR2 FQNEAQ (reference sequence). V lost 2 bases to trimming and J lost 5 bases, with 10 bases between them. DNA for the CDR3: TGTGCCAGCAGCTTATCTGGAGTTAACAATGAGCAGTTCTTC. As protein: CASSLSGVNNEQFF.

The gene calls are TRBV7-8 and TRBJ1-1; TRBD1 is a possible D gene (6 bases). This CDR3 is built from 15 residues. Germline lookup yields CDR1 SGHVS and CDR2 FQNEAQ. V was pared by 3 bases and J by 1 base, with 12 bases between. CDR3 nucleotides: TGTGCCAGCAGCTTTGCGGGGGCAGAGAACACTGAAGCTTTCTTT. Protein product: CASSFAGAENTEAFF.

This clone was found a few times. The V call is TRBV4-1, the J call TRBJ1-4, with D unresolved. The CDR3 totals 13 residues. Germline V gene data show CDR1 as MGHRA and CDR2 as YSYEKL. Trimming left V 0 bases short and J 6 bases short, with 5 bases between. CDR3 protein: CASSQDVDEKLFF. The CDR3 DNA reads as TGCGCCAGCAGCCAAGATGTGGATGAAAAACTGTTTTTT.

CDR3 sequence: CAWSGRLATNEKLFF. CDR3 DNA: TGTGCCTGGAGCGGAAGGCTTGCAACTAATGAAAAACTGTTTTTT. The chain has TRBV30 and TRBJ1-4; no clear D gene. V lost 3 bases, J lost 0 bases, and 11 bases lay in between. Germline CDR1 is GTSNPN and CDR2 is SVGIG (reference sequence). The CDR3 length is 15 residues.

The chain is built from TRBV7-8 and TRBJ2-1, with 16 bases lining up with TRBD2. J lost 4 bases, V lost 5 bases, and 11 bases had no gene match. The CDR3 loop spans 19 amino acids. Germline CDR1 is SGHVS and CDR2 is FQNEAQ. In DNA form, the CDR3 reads TGTGCCAGCAGCACCTCCGGGACTAGCGGGGGGGCGGGATACAATGAGCAGTTCTTC. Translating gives CASSTSGTSGGAGYNEQFF.